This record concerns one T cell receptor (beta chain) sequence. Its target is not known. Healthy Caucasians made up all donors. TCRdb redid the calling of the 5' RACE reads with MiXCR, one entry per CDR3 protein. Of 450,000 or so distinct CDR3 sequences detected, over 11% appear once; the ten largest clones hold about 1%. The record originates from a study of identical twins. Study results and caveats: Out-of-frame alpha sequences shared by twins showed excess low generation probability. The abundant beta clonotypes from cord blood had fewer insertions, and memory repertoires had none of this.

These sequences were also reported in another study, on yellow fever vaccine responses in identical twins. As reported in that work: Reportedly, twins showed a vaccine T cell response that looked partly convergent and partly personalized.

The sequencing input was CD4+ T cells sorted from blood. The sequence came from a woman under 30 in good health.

In nucleotides, the CDR3 is TGTGCCAGCAGGAAGACTGCCACGGGAGATACGCAGTATTTT. Translating gives CASRKTATGDTQYF. The chain combines TRBV9 with TRBJ2-3; no clear D gene. This CDR3 has 14 residues. Trimming pared 5 bases from V and 5 bases from J, leaving 15 bases between. Germline V CDR1 and CDR2: SGDLS, YYNGEE.